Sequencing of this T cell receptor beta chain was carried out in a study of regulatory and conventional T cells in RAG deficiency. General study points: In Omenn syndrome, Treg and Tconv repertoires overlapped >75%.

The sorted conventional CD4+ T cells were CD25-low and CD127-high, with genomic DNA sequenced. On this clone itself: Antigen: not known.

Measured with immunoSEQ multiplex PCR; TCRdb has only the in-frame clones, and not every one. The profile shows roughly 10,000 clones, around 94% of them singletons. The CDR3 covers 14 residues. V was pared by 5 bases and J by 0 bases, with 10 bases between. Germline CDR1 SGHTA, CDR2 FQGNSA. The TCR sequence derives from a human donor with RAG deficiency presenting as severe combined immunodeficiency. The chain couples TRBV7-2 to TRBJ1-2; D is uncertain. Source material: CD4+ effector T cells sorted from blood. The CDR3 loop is CASSPRQSNYGYTF. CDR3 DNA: TGTGCCAGCAGCCCCCGGCAGTCTAACTATGGCTACACCTTC.